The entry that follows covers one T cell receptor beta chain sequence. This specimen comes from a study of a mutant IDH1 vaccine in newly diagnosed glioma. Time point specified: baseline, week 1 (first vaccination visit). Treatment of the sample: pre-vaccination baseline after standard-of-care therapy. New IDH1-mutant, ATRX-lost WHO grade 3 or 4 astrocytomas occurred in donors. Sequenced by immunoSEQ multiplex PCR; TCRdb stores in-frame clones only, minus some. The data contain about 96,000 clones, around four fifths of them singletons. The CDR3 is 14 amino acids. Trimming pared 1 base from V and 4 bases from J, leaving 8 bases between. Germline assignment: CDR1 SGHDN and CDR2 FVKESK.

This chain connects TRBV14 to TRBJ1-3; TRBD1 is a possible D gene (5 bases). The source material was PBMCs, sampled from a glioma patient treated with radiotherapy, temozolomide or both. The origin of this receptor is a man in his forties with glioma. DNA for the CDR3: TGTGCCAGCAGCCAAGCGGGGCGGGGAAACACCATATATTTT. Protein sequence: CASSQAGRGNTIYF.